This is a list of T cell receptor beta chains from one sample in a study of blood T cell repertoires in COVID-19. Profiled with immunoSEQ multiplex PCR; TCRdb holds only in-frame clones, not every one. Of some 460,000 clones in the sample, roughly 87% were seen once. The sample comprised PBMCs or T cells enriched from blood (not recorded which). The receptor set was obtained from a young woman who had recovered from COVID-19. The CDR3 runs from the conserved cysteine through the conserved F or W. A D gene is named only where the DNA matches it firmly. Size values are once, few and many counts, or a class for expanded clones, and some rows have none.

TRBV7-8	NA	19	TRBJ2-5	TRBD2	CASSPWGTSGGLDQETQYF	TGTGCCAGCAGCCCCTGGGGGACTAGCGGGGGGTTAGACCAAGAGACCCAGTACTTC
TRBV19	NA	16	TRBJ1-1	TRBD1	CASSIGQGAGRTEAFF	TGTGCCAGTAGTATAGGACAGGGGGCAGGGAGGACTGAAGCTTTCTTT
TRBV4-1	NA	17	TRBJ2-2	TRBD2	CASSHGLAGGKAGELFF	TGCGCCAGCAGCCATGGACTAGCGGGGGGGAAGGCCGGGGAGCTGTTTTTT
TRBV5-3	once	14	TRBJ1-1	NA	CARSLSRLNTEAFF	TGTGCCAGAAGCTTGAGCCGTCTTAACACTGAAGCTTTCTTT
TRBV5-1	NA	15	TRBJ1-1	TRBD1	CASSLIQGANTEAFF	TGCGCCAGCAGCTTGATACAGGGGGCAAACACTGAAGCTTTCTTT
TRBV5-6	NA	14	TRBJ1-1	NA	CASSKNNRATEAFF	TGTGCCAGCAGCAAAAATAACAGAGCCACTGAAGCTTTCTTT
TRBV6-5	NA	14	TRBJ1-3	TRBD1	CASIPDRFGNTIYF	TGTGCCAGCATCCCGGACAGGTTTGGAAACACCATATATTTT
TRBV5-1	NA	13	TRBJ1-2	NA	CASSERGLYGYTF	TGCGCCAGCAGCGAGCGGGGCCTGTATGGCTACACCTTC
TRBV7-8	once	13	TRBJ1-1	TRBD1	CASSLLRGPEAFF	TGTGCCAGCAGCTTATTGAGGGGGCCTGAAGCTTTCTTT
TRBV10-1	NA	16	TRBJ2-3	TRBD1	CASSYVRDRGLGAQYF	TGCGCCAGCAGTTACGTCCGGGACAGGGGCCTCGGAGCGCAGTATTTT
TRBV2	once	14	TRBJ2-7	NA	CASSPGRGSDGQYF	TGTGCCAGCAGTCCCGGAAGGGGGTCCGATGGGCAGTACTTC
TRBV2	NA	13	TRBJ1-5	NA	CASIAGGNQPQHF	TGTGCCAGCATTGCGGGGGGCAATCAGCCCCAGCATTTT
TRBV5-4	NA	15	TRBJ2-1	TRBD1	CASSPGQGPYNEQFF	TGTGCCAGCAGCCCGGGACAGGGCCCCTACAATGAGCAGTTCTTC
TRBV5-1	NA	16	TRBJ2-5	TRBD2	CASSNRLAGGQETQYF	TGCGCCAGCAGCAATAGACTAGCGGGGGGGCAAGAGACCCAGTACTTC
TRBV4-1	NA	15	TRBJ2-1	NA	CASSQPRAMKDEQFF	TGCGCCAGCAGCCAACCGCGGGCCATGAAGGATGAGCAGTTCTTC
TRBV7-8	NA	16	TRBJ2-5	NA	CASTSPSPGGEETQYF	TGTGCCAGCACCTCCCCCTCCCCGGGGGGCGAGGAGACCCAGTACTTC
TRBV3-1/TRBV3-2	NA	15	TRBJ1-2	NA	CASSPSSGGNYGYTF	TGTGCCAGCAGCCCATCTTCGGGGGGGAACTATGGCTACACCTTC
TRBV5-1	NA	16	TRBJ1-1	NA	CASSLDRVVEVTEAFF	TGCGCCAGCAGCTTGGATAGGGTAGTGGAGGTCACTGAAGCTTTCTTT
TRBV7-9	NA	13	TRBJ1-2	TRBD1	CASSLGTGSGYTF	TGTGCCAGCAGCTTAGGGACAGGGAGCGGCTACACCTTC
TRBV2	few	14	TRBJ2-7	TRBD1	CASRTTGVAYEQYF	TGTGCCAGCAGGACGACAGGGGTCGCCTACGAGCAGTACTTC
TRBV2	NA	15	TRBJ2-3	TRBD2	CASSVDSGETDTQYF	TGTGCCAGCAGTGTTGATAGCGGGGAGACAGATACGCAGTATTTT
TRBV7-9	NA	15	TRBJ1-5	NA	CASSLDLTANQPQHF	TGTGCCAGCAGCTTAGATCTGACAGCTAATCAGCCCCAGCATTTT
TRBV7-2	NA	14	TRBJ1-2	TRBD1	CASSLNRGFYGYTF	TGTGCCAGCAGCTTAAACAGGGGATTCTATGGCTACACCTTC
TRBV10-3	NA	12	TRBJ2-7	TRBD1	CAISATGDEQYF	TGTGCCATCAGTGCAACAGGGGACGAGCAGTACTTC
TRBV19	once	14	TRBJ1-4	NA	CASSTQISNEKLFF	TGTGCCAGTAGTACCCAGATCAGTAATGAAAAACTGTTTTTT
TRBV4-1	NA	17	TRBJ2-5	NA	CASSQVQGTSAQETQYF	TGCGCCAGCAGCCAGGTTCAGGGGACGTCGGCCCAAGAGACCCAGTACTTC
TRBV3-1/TRBV3-2	NA	15	TRBJ2-4	NA	CASSPPDGTLNIQYF	TGTGCCAGCAGCCCGCCTGACGGGACTTTAAACATTCAGTACTTC
TRBV7-2	few	14	TRBJ2-2	NA	CASSLGQAGEKLFF	TGTGCCAGCAGCCTGGGACAGGCGGGGGAAAAGCTGTTTTTT
TRBV2	NA	15	TRBJ2-7	TRBD1	CASSVPGQGRGEQYF	TGTGCCAGCAGCGTCCCGGGACAGGGGAGAGGGGAGCAGTACTTC
TRBV28	few	15	TRBJ2-3	TRBD1	CASSPGQGDMNTQYF	TGTGCCAGCAGTCCCGGACAGGGTGACATGAATACGCAGTATTTT
TRBV19	NA	14	TRBJ1-2	NA	CASSKVRINYGYTF	TGTGCCAGTAGTAAAGTGCGGATTAACTATGGCTACACCTTC
TRBV12-3/TRBV12-4	NA	12	TRBJ2-7	TRBD1	CASGDSFYEQYF	TGTGCCAGCGGGGACAGTTTCTACGAGCAGTACTTC
TRBV4-2	few	15	TRBJ2-2	NA	CASSHGGDDTGELFF	TGTGCCAGCAGCCACGGCGGGGACGACACCGGGGAGCTGTTTTTT
TRBV12-3/TRBV12-4	NA	13	TRBJ1-2	TRBD1	CASSSGQGYGYTF	TGTGCCAGCAGTTCGGGACAGGGCTATGGCTACACCTTC
TRBV29-1	NA	13	TRBJ2-1	NA	CSVDRFPYNEQFF	TGCAGCGTCGACAGGTTCCCCTACAATGAGCAGTTCTTC
TRBV4-1	NA	14	TRBJ2-7	TRBD1	CASSQGTGNYEQYF	TGCGCCAGCAGCCAAGGGACAGGGAATTACGAGCAGTACTTC
TRBV7-3	few	17	TRBJ2-3	TRBD2	CASSFSPSGGAADTQYF	TGTGCCAGCAGCTTCAGCCCCAGCGGGGGGGCCGCAGATACGCAGTATTTT
TRBV5-1	NA	13	TRBJ2-1	TRBD2	CASSLALGGEQFF	TGCGCCAGCAGCTTGGCCCTGGGGGGGGAGCAGTTCTTC
TRBV28	few	14	TRBJ1-5	TRBD1	CASTGDRKGQPQHF	TGTGCCAGCACGGGGGACAGAAAGGGTCAGCCCCAGCATTTT
TRBV19	NA	16	TRBJ1-4	NA	CASSPIGRETNEKLFF	TGTGCCAGTAGTCCCATTGGGCGAGAGACTAATGAAAAACTGTTTTTT
TRBV3-1/TRBV3-2	NA	17	TRBJ2-7	NA	CASSQDLVGGAAYEQYF	TGTGCCAGCAGCCAAGATCTAGTAGGGGGGGCAGCCTACGAGCAGTACTTC
TRBV30	NA	12	TRBJ1-5	NA	CAWSQGSQPQHF	TGTGCCTGGAGCCAGGGTAGCCAGCCCCAGCATTTT
TRBV9	NA	17	TRBJ2-1	TRBD2	CASSPGEGLAGTNEQFF	TGTGCCAGCAGCCCCGGGGAGGGACTAGCGGGGACCAATGAGCAGTTCTTC
TRBV5-4	NA	15	TRBJ2-1	TRBD2	CASSRPSGGANEQFF	TGTGCCAGCAGTCGCCCTAGCGGGGGGGCCAATGAGCAGTTCTTC
TRBV2	NA	15	TRBJ1-2	NA	CASNNGPRGGYGYTF	TGTGCCAGCAACAACGGACCCAGGGGAGGGTATGGCTACACCTTC
TRBV20-1	NA	11	TRBJ1-5	TRBD1	CSATPGQSQHF	TGCAGTGCTACCCCGGGACAGAGCCAGCATTTT
TRBV10-1	NA	15	TRBJ2-3	TRBD1	CASSEGTGDRDTQYF	TGCGCCAGCAGCGAGGGGACAGGGGATCGAGATACGCAGTATTTT
TRBV3-1/TRBV3-2	NA	13	TRBJ1-1	TRBD1	CASSYITGVEAFF	TGTGCCAGCAGTTATATTACAGGGGTTGAAGCTTTCTTT
TRBV19	NA	17	TRBJ2-3	TRBD2	CASSRLWDLSAGDTQYF	TGTGCCAGTAGTCGCCTCTGGGATCTGTCAGCGGGGGATACGCAGTATTTT